This T cell receptor (beta chain) was sequenced in a study of PD-1 and CTLA-4 blockade in melanoma. Germline assignment: CDR1 SEHNR and CDR2 FQNEAQ (reference sequence). The CDR3 contains 19 residues. V was pared by 4 bases and J by 4 bases, with 17 bases of the junction left unmatched. The repertoire was sequenced with immunoSEQ multiplex PCR; TCRdb's copy has only in-frame clones and lacks some. The table records about 16,000 clones, approximately 63% of them present only once. The chain uses TRBV7-9 and TRBJ2-7, with 12 positions matching TRBD2. The TCR comes from a human donor with melanoma. Sequenced here: CD8+ T cells from peripheral blood, sampled from a patient given anti-PD-1 treatment. CDR3 in DNA: TGTGCCAGCAGCTCGGGGAGAAAACTAGCGGGAGGCCCCATATACGAGCAGTACTTC. Its protein product is CASSSGRKLAGGPIYEQYF.